The 21 T cell receptor beta chains in this list originate from one sample, sequenced in a study of T-cell memory formation after mild COVID-19. A single record per CDR3 protein comes from TCRdb applying MiXCR to the 5' RACE reads. The sample includes tens of thousands of distinct CDR3 sequences, around 17% seen only once; the top ten take about 31%. Sequenced input: PBMCs or a T cell subset sorted from them (not recorded which). The receptors were sampled from an adult woman who had mild COVID-19 (a few samples of this study predate the infection). Cell type and time point are not known.

The gene calls are TRBV20-1 and TRBJ2-3; TRBD2 matches 9 bases. V was pared by 6 bases and J by 3 bases, with 22 bases of the junction left unmatched. The CDR3 loop spans 19 amino acids. Germline V gene sequence: CDR1 DFQATT, CDR2 SNEGSKA (reference sequence). CDR3 region: CSARRISGSSSGTTDTQYF. The CDR3, as DNA: TGCAGTGCGCGAAGAATTAGCGGGAGCTCCTCCGGCACGACAGATACGCAGTATTTT.

This clonotype appeared many times. The chain uses TRBV7-6 and TRBJ2-7, with a weak D call TRBD2 (7 bases). Trimming took 4 bases from V and 3 from J, leaving 13 bases between them. Germline V gives CDR1 SGHVS, CDR2 FNYEAQ. The CDR3 sequence is 14 residues long. CDR3 nucleotide sequence: TGTGCCAGCAGCTCCGGGGGGCAGTACTACGAGCAGTACTTC. Protein: CASSSGGQYYEQYF.

This clonotype was counted between two and nine times. V and J are TRBV30 and TRBJ2-1, with 7 bases lining up with TRBD2. J was trimmed by 1 base and V by 3 bases; bases with no gene match: 9. CDR3 size: 16 residues. Germline V gene data show CDR1 as GTSNPN and CDR2 as SVGIG (reference sequence). The CDR3 nucleotides read TGTGCCTGGAGCGGGTTCGCTAGCGGATCCTACAATGAGCAGTTCTTC. It translates to CAWSGFASGSYNEQFF. Full variable domain (remainder filled in from reference TRBV30 and TRBJ2-1): SQTIHQWPATLVQPVGSPLSLECTVEGTSNPNLYWYRQAAGRGLQLLFYSVGIGQISSEVPQNLSASRPQDRQFILSSKKLLLSDSGFYLCAWSGFASGSYNEQFFGPGTRLTVL.

This clonotype was seen ten or more times. This chain links TRBV7-9 with TRBJ2-1; 8 nucleotides line up with TRBD2. The ends lost 3 bases at V and 13 bases at J; junction bases unmatched: 5. The CDR3 is 12 residues long. Germline CDR1 SEHNR, CDR2 FQNEAQ (reference sequence). CDR3 sequence reads: CASSFALAVQFF. The CDR3 DNA follows: TGTGCCAGCAGCTTCGCACTAGCGGTTCAGTTCTTC.

There are a few counts of this clonotype. V and J are TRBV4-3 and TRBJ2-3; D unresolved. Germline CDR1 reads LGHNA; CDR2 reads YSLEER. The CDR3 covers 16 residues. Between the trimmed V and J ends, which lost 0 bases and 2 bases, there was a span of 12 bases. DNA for the CDR3: TGCGCCAGCAGCCAAGATGGGCTAGAGTCCACAGATACGCAGTATTTT. Its protein is CASSQDGLESTDTQYF.

CDR3 region: CSARSLDSQWDIQYF. CDR3 nucleotide sequence: TGCAGTGCTAGGAGCCTGGACAGTCAGTGGGACATTCAGTACTTC. The chain carries TRBV20-1 and TRBJ2-4; D may be TRBD1 (6 bases). V was clipped by 3 bases and J by 8 bases, with 20 bases between them. Germline CDR1 and CDR2: DFQATT and SNEGSKA (reference sequence). The CDR3 is 15 residues long.

The chain recombines TRBV7-9 with TRBJ2-5, with D perhaps being TRBD1 or TRBD2 (5 bases each). In germline, CDR1 is SEHNR, CDR2 FQNEAQ (reference sequence). V gave up 5 bases and J gave up 1 base, with 14 bases separating them. This CDR3 contains 15 residues. The DNA for the CDR3 is TGTGCCAGCAGCCCCAGGGCCCGGGGCCAAGAGACCCAGTACTTC. Translation gives CASSPRARGQETQYF.

V gene TRBV19 combines with J gene TRBJ2-2; 9 bases are shared with TRBD1. CDR3 length: 14 amino acids. After removal of 3 bases from V and 6 bases from J, the junction contained 2 bases not matched to a gene. Per the germline V gene, CDR1 is LNHDA and CDR2 is SQIVND (reference sequence). The CDR3 sequence: CASSITGGSGELFF. The CDR3 DNA is TGTGCCAGTAGTATCACAGGGGGCTCCGGGGAGCTGTTTTTT.

This chain links TRBV20-1 with TRBJ2-7; 9 bases are a match to TRBD1. The J segment lost 2 bases and the V segment lost 4 bases, leaving 9 bases of the junction unmatched. The length of the CDR3 is 15 residues. The germline gives CDR1 DFQATT, CDR2 SNEGSKA (reference sequence). CDR3 sequence: CSATVRDRVTYEQYF. CDR3 in DNA: TGCAGTGCTACGGTTCGGGACAGGGTGACCTACGAGCAGTACTTC.

The V call is TRBV6-5, the J call TRBJ2-1, with unresolved D. CDR3 length: 11 residues. Germline CDR1 and CDR2: MNHEY and SVGAGI. V lost 2 bases, J lost 8 bases, and 4 bases lay in between. CDR3 DNA: TGTGCCAGCAGTTACGGTCATGAGCAGTTCTTC. This gives the protein CASSYGHEQFF.

The gene calls are TRBV7-3 and TRBJ2-1; tentatively, D is TRBD2 (5 bases). Germline V gene lookup returns CDR1 SGHTA and CDR2 FQGTGA. This CDR3 has 14 amino acids. V lost 5 bases to trimming and J lost 5 bases, with 13 bases between them. The CDR3 DNA reads as TGTGCCAGCAGCCTGGAACCCGGGAACAATGAGCAGTTCTTC. Its protein is CASSLEPGNNEQFF.

This clonotype was recorded once. The chain couples TRBV19 to TRBJ2-6; 7 bases fit TRBD2. Unmatched junction bases numbered 1, after V lost 3 bases and J lost 2 bases. This CDR3 contains 15 residues. CDR1 is LNHDA, CDR2 SQIVND, per germline (reference sequence). CDR3 residues: CASSIGGTGANVLTF. The CDR3, as DNA: TGTGCCAGTAGTATCGGGGGGACTGGGGCCAACGTCCTGACTTTC.

In this sample, this clonotype turned up many times. This sequence joins TRBV5-5 and TRBJ2-3; D unclear. Per the germline V gene, CDR1 is SGHKS and CDR2 is YYEKEE (reference sequence). V shed 4 bases and J shed 2 bases, with 11 bases lying between them. CDR3 length equals 14 residues. The CDR3 region is CASSAGYPTDTQYF. The CDR3 bases are TGTGCCAGCAGCGCTGGGTACCCCACAGATACGCAGTATTTT.

The chain recombines TRBV7-9 with TRBJ2-1; D is unclear. With 5 bases removed from V and 5 bases from J, the gap between germline ends came to 19 bases. Germline V lookup: CDR1 SEHNR, CDR2 FQNEAQ (reference sequence). CDR3 size: 16 residues. CDR3 coding DNA: TGTGCCAGCAGCCCCCCGTTGCAGATACCACACAATGAGCAGTTCTTC. This translates into CASSPPLQIPHNEQFF.

This clonotype showed up just a few times. As DNA, the CDR3 is TGTGCCAGCAGCTCCATAGCGGTGAGCACAGATACGCAGTATTTT. This codes for CASSSIAVSTDTQYF. The chain has TRBV5-4 and TRBJ2-3, with D perhaps TRBD2 (6 bases). Trimming pared 3 bases from V and 0 bases from J, leaving 11 bases between. Germline V gives CDR1 SGHNT, CDR2 YYREEE (reference sequence). The CDR3 has 15 amino acids. Filled out from reference TRBV5-4 and TRBJ2-3, the complete variable domain reads ETGVTQSPTHLIKTRGQQVTLRCSSQSGHNTVSWYQQALGQGPQFIFQYYREEENGRGNFPPRFSGLQFPNYSSELNVNALELDDSALYLCASSSIAVSTDTQYFGPGTRLTVL.

This clonotype was recorded a few times. The CDR3 spells CASSYSSPGASGANVLTF. The CDR3 DNA sequence: TGTGCCAGCAGTTACAGTTCCCCAGGGGCCTCTGGGGCCAACGTCCTGACTTTC. This chain uses TRBV6-2 or TRBV6-3 with TRBJ2-6; a possible D gene is TRBD1 (6 bases). Germline-derived CDR1 and CDR2 are MNHEY and SVGEGT. CDR3 length: 18 amino acids. V shed 2 bases and J shed 0 bases, with 14 bases lying between them.

This clonotype was seen only a few times. The V and J genes are TRBV7-6 and TRBJ2-1, with 10 nucleotides matching TRBD2. With 1 base clipped from V and 7 bases from J, the junction kept 7 bases outside the gene matches. Germline assignment: CDR1 SGHVS and CDR2 FNYEAQ. The CDR3 is 16 amino acids. CDR3 sequence (DNA): TGTGCCAGCAGCTTAGAGGTAGCGGGAGGACTTAATGAGCAGTTCTTC. Encoded protein: CASSLEVAGGLNEQFF.

The J gene is TRBJ2-3, the V gene TRBV5-5; D ambiguous. The CDR3 extends over 15 amino acids. V lost 0 bases to trimming and J lost 2 bases, with 10 bases between them. Per germline, CDR1 SGHKS and CDR2 YYEKEE (reference sequence). The CDR3 region is CASSLVPVYTDTQYF. The CDR3 DNA is TGTGCCAGCAGCTTGGTTCCGGTATACACAGATACGCAGTATTTT.

The V and J genes are TRBV25-1 and TRBJ2-7, with 10 bases fitting TRBD2. The CDR3 totals 15 residues. V dropped 2 bases and J dropped 3; count of bases not matched to a gene: 4. From germline, CDR1 is MGHDK and CDR2 SYGVNS. The CDR3 loop reads CASSEVASGGYEQYF. CDR3 DNA sequence: TGTGCCAGCAGTGAAGTGGCTAGCGGGGGCTACGAGCAGTACTTC.

The chain joins TRBV6-5 to TRBJ2-1, with 7 positions matching TRBD2. CDR1 is MNHEY and CDR2 is SVGAGI in the germline V gene. V lost 2 bases and J lost 4; bases outside the gene matches: 14. The CDR3 length is 18 residues. The CDR3: CASSYTGTTLLGYNEQFF. In DNA form, the CDR3 reads TGTGCCAGCAGTTACACTGGGACTACCCTCCTCGGATACAATGAGCAGTTCTTC.

This clonotype has more than one count but fewer than ten. This chain uses TRBV5-6 with TRBJ2-5; D gene ambiguous. CDR1 and CDR2 from the germline V gene are SGHDT and YYEEEE. The CDR3 loop spans 13 amino acids. Deletions cut 1 base from V and 4 bases from J, with 8 bases between. DNA for the CDR3: TGTGCCAGCAGCTTGACAGTTCCAGAGACCCAGTACTTC. Amino acids: CASSLTVPETQYF.